These 5 T cell receptor beta chains originate from one sample sequenced in a study of blood T cell repertoires in COVID-19. Clones were read by immunoSEQ multiplex PCR, and TCRdb kept only the in-frame ones, dropping some. This repertoire shows about 260,000 clones, more than 75% found once; its top ten account for more than 1.3%. Sample: peripheral blood. The receptors derive from a woman aged 40 to 50 who had recovered from COVID-19.

This clone was seen only once. The chain links TRBV6-5 to TRBJ1-5; 8 positions match TRBD1. The V gene end was trimmed by 4 bases and the J gene end by 3 bases; junction bases not matched to a gene: 5. Germline loops: CDR1 MNHEY, CDR2 SVGAGI. This CDR3 region has 15 residues. The CDR3 reads CASSSRDRINQPQHF. CDR3 sequence (DNA): TGTGCCAGCAGTTCCCGGGACAGGATCAATCAGCCCCAGCATTTT.

This chain connects TRBV5-6 to TRBJ2-7; 11 bases are shared with TRBD2. The germline CDR1 and CDR2 sequences are SGHDT and YYEEEE. The CDR3 is made up of 16 amino acids. V was clipped by 1 base and J by 6 bases; unmatched bases: 9. CDR3 coding DNA: TGTGCCAGCAGCTTGACCACTAGCGGGGGATTTTTCGAGCAGTACTTC. Its translation is CASSLTTSGGFFEQYF.

This chain uses TRBV9 with TRBJ2-7, with D perhaps matching TRBD2 (6 bases). The CDR3 sequence is 14 residues long. The germline V gene has CDR1 SGDLS and CDR2 YYNGEE. Trimming shortened V by 4 bases and J by 2 bases, and 13 bases separated the two germline ends. The CDR3 sequence is CASSPPTGAYEQYF. DNA for the CDR3: TGTGCCAGCAGCCCCCCGACGGGAGCCTACGAGCAGTACTTC.

In DNA form, the CDR3 reads TGTGCCATCGCAGCGGGCTATAATTCACCCCTCCACTTT. It specifies CAIAAGYNSPLHF. The V gene is TRBV28, the J gene TRBJ1-6; D is ambiguous. CDR3 length: 13 amino acids. Between the trimmed V and J ends, which lost 10 bases and 3 bases, there was a span of 10 bases. CDR1 MDHEN and CDR2 SYDVKM come from the germline V gene.

The chain has TRBV9 and TRBJ2-1, with D maybe TRBD1 (6 bases). V lost 4 bases and J lost 4, with 18 bases in between. Germline V gene data show CDR1 as SGDLS and CDR2 as YYNGEE. This CDR3 region has 16 residues. The CDR3 nucleotides are TGTGCCAGCAGCCTTCTGATGGGGGCTTCATACAATGAGCAGTTCTTC. Amino acid sequence: CASSLLMGASYNEQFF.